The sequence of this T cell receptor beta chain was determined in a study of T-cell reconstitution after alpha-beta-depleted transplantation in children. Findings of the study overall: Alpha-beta T cells about two months after transplant reportedly derived from several hundred expanded graft clones. It was newly produced T cells that mostly accounted for T-cell counts and diversity one year after transplant. Recipient T cells and thymic progenitors that survived gave rise to the high TCRbeta diversity observed at day 60 in some patients.

V dropped 7 bases and J dropped 2 bases, with 12 bases sitting between them. Per germline, CDR1 SQVTM and CDR2 ANQGSEA. The CDR3 has 13 amino acids. A note on this clonotype: Its cognate antigen is unknown.

The TCRbeta library incorporated unique molecular identifiers. TCRdb independently ran MiXCR on the PCR reads; one entry per CDR3 protein. Counted here are 200,000 to 250,000 distinct CDR3 sequences, roughly 7% occurring once; the ten biggest clones make up about 5.5%. V is TRBV29-1 and J is TRBJ2-4; no clear D. The clonotype originates from a boy aged 2 to 10 with acute lymphoblastic leukemia, due to receive a stem cell transplant. The material was PBMCs, obtained before TCRalphabeta/CD19-depleted stem cell transplant. The CDR3 sequence: CSAVSTSKNIQYF. DNA for the CDR3: TGCAGCGCCGTCTCTACCTCCAAAAACATTCAGTACTTC.